Each of the 14 T cell receptor beta chains below was sequenced from the same sample in a study of T cells expressing NK-cell markers. With the 5' RACE reads reprocessed, TCRdb shows one record per CDR3 protein and no DNA. Its clone listing holds about 390,000 distinct CDR3 sequences. Sequencing input: blood T cells: a sorted CD56 or NKG2C T cell subset, CD4+ or CD8+ T cells, or bulk PBMC T cells (not recorded which). Every receptor here comes from a woman in her forties or fifties in good health.

This chain links TRBV6-5 with TRBJ1-3. The CDR3 totals 14 residues. CDR1 MNHEY and CDR2 SVGAGI come from the germline V gene. The CDR3 sequence: CASTSLGSGNTIYF.

The CDR3 protein is CSVRGTDGNTIYF. V gene TRBV29-1 combines with J gene TRBJ1-3; TCRdb returns TRBD1, unconfirmable since there is no DNA. The CDR3 runs to 13 residues. Germline lookup yields CDR1 SQVTM and CDR2 ANQGSEA.

The chain links TRBV5-1 to TRBJ1-1; the TCRdb call, TRBD1, lacks DNA for checking. The V gene's germline CDR1 is SGHRS and CDR2 YFSETQ. This CDR3 spans 15 amino acids. The CDR3 sequence: CASSSTGTGGTEAFF. Looking up the rest from reference TRBV5-1 and TRBJ1-1 gives the full variable domain: KAGVTQTPRYLIKTRGQQVTLSCSPISGHRSVSWYQQTPGQGLQFLFEYFSETQRNKGNFPGRFSGRQFSNSRSEMNVSTLELGDSALYLCASSSTGTGGTEAFFGQGTRLTVV.

This chain uses TRBV15 with TRBJ2-1; TCRdb names TRBD2, which stays unverified in the absence of DNA. The CDR3 consists of 15 residues. CDR1 and CDR2 (germline): LNHNV, YYDKDF (reference sequence). The CDR3 protein is CATSRGLTSNNEQFF.

The chain recombines TRBV9 with TRBJ2-1; TCRdb's D gene call, TRBD1, goes unchecked for lack of DNA. This CDR3 has 13 residues. Germline values: CDR1 SGDLS, CDR2 YYNGEE. The CDR3: CASSEGPSTEQFF.

V is TRBV28 and J is TRBJ1-1; TCRdb's D call of TRBD1 is untestable without DNA. The CDR3 totals 15 residues. Germline V CDR1 and CDR2: MDHEN, SYDVKM. The CDR3 loop reads CASSYGGIDYTEAFF.

The chain recombines TRBV6-1 with TRBJ1-5; the TRBD1 assignment by TCRdb is unverifiable without DNA. Germline V gene data show CDR1 as MNHNS and CDR2 as SASEGT. This CDR3 spans 15 amino acids. CDR3 sequence: CASSEADRGGQPQHF.

The chain links TRBV3-1 to TRBJ1-4; there is no DNA to check the TCRdb D call of TRBD1. The CDR3 totals 15 residues. CDR1 is LGHDT and CDR2 is YNNKEL in the germline V gene (reference sequence). The chain's CDR3 is CASSLDRTTNEKLFF. Full variable domain (rest looked up from reference TRBV3-1 and TRBJ1-4): DTAVSQTPKYLVTQMGNDKSIKCEQNLGHDTMYWYKQDSKKFLKIMFSYNNKELIINETVPNRFSPKSPDKAHLNLHINSLELGDSAVYFCASSLDRTTNEKLFFGSGTQLSVL.

The chain is built from TRBV10-3 and TRBJ2-1. Germline V gene lookup returns CDR1 ENHRY and CDR2 SYGVKD. This CDR3 is 14 amino acids long. CDR3 region: CAISESIGYNEQFF.

The chain carries TRBV5-1 and TRBJ2-5; lacking DNA, the TRBD1 call made by TCRdb goes unchecked. This CDR3 is built from 16 residues. Germline V gene data show CDR1 as SGHRS and CDR2 as YFSETQ. CDR3 sequence reads: CASSLEPLEIQETQYF. The entire variable domain, with the rest obtained from reference TRBV5-1 and TRBJ2-5, is as follows: KAGVTQTPRYLIKTRGQQVTLSCSPISGHRSVSWYQQTPGQGLQFLFEYFSETQRNKGNFPGRFSGRQFSNSRSEMNVSTLELGDSALYLCASSLEPLEIQETQYFGPGTRLLVL.

The chain is built from TRBV20-1 and TRBJ2-3. CDR3 length: 14 amino acids. The V gene's germline CDR1 is DFQATT and CDR2 SNEGSKA (reference sequence). CDR3: CSADHVFEADTQYF.

The V gene is TRBV9, the J gene TRBJ2-1; there is no DNA to check the TCRdb D call of TRBD1. Germline V gene lookup returns CDR1 SGDLS and CDR2 YYNGEE. The CDR3 has 12 amino acids. CDR3 residues: CASSVWGSEQFF. The whole variable domain, filled in from reference TRBV9 and TRBJ2-1, reads DSGVTQTPKHLITATGQRVTLRCSPRSGDLSVYWYQQSLDQGLQFLIQYYNGEERAKGNILERFSAQQFPDLHSELNLSSLELGDSALYFCASSVWGSEQFFGPGTRLTVL.

The V gene is TRBV20-1, the J gene TRBJ2-4. This CDR3 has 13 amino acids. Germline values: CDR1 DFQATT, CDR2 SNEGSKA (reference sequence). The CDR3 is CSARDSNKNIQYF.

The gene calls are TRBV5-1 and TRBJ2-1; TCRdb reports TRBD1, a call that lacks DNA to check it against. Germline V gene lookup returns CDR1 SGHRS and CDR2 YFSETQ. The length of the CDR3 is 14 residues. CDR3 region: CASSRQGNYNEQFF.